These 26 T cell receptor beta chains originate from one sample sequenced in a study of cytomegalovirus exposure and HLA in healthy donors. The PCR contained 60 Vbeta and 13 Jbeta primers. TCRdb keeps only in-frame clones here, not all; method: immunoSEQ multiplex PCR. This table holds almost 70,000 clones, 65% to 70% found once. Sequences were obtained from PBMCs. The receptors come from a male donor in good health and CMV-seropositive.

This rearrangement joins TRBV7-6 to TRBJ2-7; TRBD2 might be the D (6 bases). This CDR3 is built from 14 residues. Trimming took off 5 bases at V and 2 bases at J, with 13 bases between the two ends. CDR1 is SGHVS and CDR2 is FNYEAQ in the germline V gene. CDR3 in amino acids: CASSAGGATYEQYF. As DNA, the CDR3 is TGTGCCAGCAGCGCCGGGGGTGCGACCTACGAGCAGTACTTC.

Turning to this clone: This specimen includes other DNA sequences encoding the same CDR3. The V and J genes are TRBV27 and TRBJ2-7; maybe TRBD2 (7 bases). V shed 5 bases and J shed 3 bases, with 17 bases lying between them. The V gene's germline CDR1 is MNHEY and CDR2 SMNVEV (reference sequence). This CDR3 has 15 amino acids. The CDR3 protein is CASSPRGGAGYEQYF. For the CDR3, the DNA is TGTGCCAGCAGTCCGAGAGGGGGGGCAGGCTACGAGCAGTACTTC.

This rearrangement joins TRBV4-2 to TRBJ2-1, with 11 bases that match TRBD2. Per germline, CDR1 LGHNA and CDR2 YNFKEQ. The CDR3 sequence is 17 residues long. With 1 base clipped from V and 2 bases from J, the junction kept 4 bases outside the gene matches. The CDR3 DNA reads as TGTGCCAGCAGCCAAGGTCCGGGACTAGCGGCCTACAATGAGCAGTTCTTC. It translates to CASSQGPGLAAYNEQFF.

This clone has just one count. V is TRBV27 and J is TRBJ1-6; the D gene is possibly TRBD1 (5 bases). Trimming left V 7 bases short and J 5 bases short, with 12 bases between. This CDR3 comprises 14 residues. Germline assignment: CDR1 MNHEY and CDR2 SMNVEV (reference sequence). The DNA of the CDR3 is TGTGCCAGCAAGGGGCACGGCAATAATTCACCCCTCCACTTT. It codes for CASKGHGNNSPLHF.

The V call is TRBV27, the J call TRBJ2-1; 11 positions agree with TRBD2. Germline V gives CDR1 MNHEY, CDR2 SMNVEV (reference sequence). This CDR3 has 17 amino acids. V was pared by 3 bases and J by 7 bases, with 11 bases of the junction left unmatched. This CDR3 reads CASSFLSPRTSGNEQFF. CDR3 DNA: TGTGCCAGCAGTTTCCTCTCCCCAAGGACTAGCGGGAATGAGCAGTTCTTC.

The chain employs TRBV7-2 and TRBJ2-3; no clear D gene. Germline V CDR1 and CDR2: SGHTA, FQGNSA. The V gene lost 4 bases and the J gene lost 1 base, with 12 bases spanning the gap. This CDR3 is 15 amino acids long. CDR3 sequence reads: CASSYGSLGTDTQYF. CDR3 coding DNA: TGTGCCAGCAGCTACGGCTCGCTAGGCACAGATACGCAGTATTTT.

This clone was observed a single time. A read error may produce the germline difference seen at one junction end. The chain combines TRBV7-9 with TRBJ1-2, with D maybe TRBD1 (6 bases). In germline, CDR1 is SEHNR, CDR2 FQNEAQ (reference sequence). The CDR3 loop spans 13 amino acids. CDR3 loop: CSSSFGGLRGYTF. DNA of the CDR3: TGTTCCAGCAGCTTCGGGGGGCTGCGTGGCTACACCTTC.

CDR3 region: CASSLELVLAEAFF. In DNA form, the CDR3 reads TGTGCCAGCAGCTTAGAGCTTGTACTGGCTGAAGCTTTCTTT. The chain joins TRBV7-6 to TRBJ1-1; D is unresolved. Germline V gives CDR1 SGHVS, CDR2 FNYEAQ. V was cut by 1 base and J by 6 bases, with 12 bases left in between. The CDR3 is made up of 14 amino acids.

This chain joins TRBV10-3 and TRBJ2-7; possible D gene TRBD1, 5 bases. The V end lost 4 bases, the J end lost 6 bases, and 7 bases lay between the germline ends. Germline V gives CDR1 ENHRY, CDR2 SYGVKD. CDR3 length equals 11 residues. This CDR3 reads CAISAGSEQYF. CDR3 DNA: TGTGCCATCAGTGCAGGGTCCGAGCAGTACTTC.

V and J are TRBV7-9 and TRBJ2-3; D remains ambiguous. The V end lost 4 bases, the J end lost 1 base, and 12 bases lay between the germline ends. Germline V CDR1 and CDR2: SEHNR, FQNEAQ (reference sequence). The length of the CDR3 is 15 residues. The DNA of the CDR3 is TGTGCCAGCAGCTCCGATGTGGCGGGCACAGATACGCAGTATTTT. Its protein is CASSSDVAGTDTQYF.

The chain employs TRBV6-6 and TRBJ1-4; 7 bases agree with TRBD1. The V gene's germline CDR1 is MNHNY and CDR2 SVGAGI (reference sequence). The CDR3 totals 15 residues. After removal of 8 bases from V and 4 bases from J, the junction contained 10 bases not matched to a gene. The CDR3 sequence: CASRNDRVHNEKLFF. The CDR3, as DNA: TGTGCCAGCCGAAACGACAGGGTACATAATGAAAAACTGTTTTTT.

This clone was detected only a few times. V gene TRBV6-4 combines with J gene TRBJ2-3; 10 nucleotides agree with TRBD1. Per germline, CDR1 MRHNA and CDR2 SNTAGT. With 2 bases clipped from V and 1 base from J, the junction kept 0 bases outside the gene matches. This CDR3 has 15 amino acids. The CDR3 DNA follows: TGTGCCAGCAGTGACGGGACAGGGGGCACAGATACGCAGTATTTT. Translation: CASSDGTGGTDTQYF.

This clone was seen a handful of times. The chain couples TRBV7-9 to TRBJ1-5, with D uncertain. This CDR3 has 13 residues. Looked up from germline, CDR1 is SEHNR and CDR2 is FQNEAQ (reference sequence). The V end was cut by 5 bases, the J end by 4 bases, with 9 bases between. In DNA form, the CDR3 reads TGTGCCAGCAGCCTGTTGAGTAATCAGCCCCAGCATTTT. It encodes CASSLLSNQPQHF.

The chain combines TRBV2 with TRBJ2-7; a weak D match, TRBD1 (5 bases). The ends were cut back, 0 bases at V and 3 bases at J, with 15 bases in the middle. The germline gives CDR1 SNHLY, CDR2 FYNNEI. This CDR3 spans 16 amino acids. The CDR3 region has the DNA TGTGCCAGCAGTGAAGCTTTGGCAGGGTGGATCTACGAGCAGTACTTC. It codes for CASSEALAGWIYEQYF.

The chain is built from TRBV9 and TRBJ2-1; D may be TRBD2 (5 bases). In germline, CDR1 is SGDLS, CDR2 YYNGEE. This CDR3 contains 14 residues. Between the trimmed V and J ends, which lost 3 bases and 5 bases, there was a span of 12 bases. The CDR3: CASSAAQRDNEQFF. The CDR3 bases are TGTGCCAGCAGCGCGGCTCAGAGGGACAATGAGCAGTTCTTC. Based on the CDR3 plus reference TRBV9 and TRBJ2-1, the full variable domain is DSGVTQTPKHLITATGQRVTLRCSPRSGDLSVYWYQQSLDQGLQFLIQYYNGEERAKGNILERFSAQQFPDLHSELNLSSLELGDSALYFCASSAAQRDNEQFFGPGTRLTVL.

The rearrangement joins TRBV19 to TRBJ1-6, with a tentative D call TRBD1 (6 bases). V dropped 4 bases and J dropped 8 bases, with 9 bases sitting between them. CDR1 LNHDA and CDR2 SQIVND come from the germline V gene (reference sequence). This CDR3 is built from 13 residues. CDR3 sequence (DNA): TGTGCCAGTAGTAGCTGGACAGATTCACCCCTCCACTTT. Its protein product is CASSSWTDSPLHF.

The chain uses TRBV6-1 and TRBJ2-5; no reliable D call. Germline V gene sequence: CDR1 MNHNS, CDR2 SASEGT. The V and J ends lost 3 bases and 5 bases respectively, with 13 bases between them. The CDR3 spans 14 residues. The CDR3 coding sequence is TGTGCCAGCAGTGATATCTTGCGTTTCGAGACCCAGTACTTC. Protein: CASSDILRFETQYF.

This clone showed up just a few times. The chain carries TRBV30 and TRBJ1-6; D possibly corresponds to TRBD1 (6 bases). This CDR3 is built from 11 residues. Germline V gene data show CDR1 as GTSNPN and CDR2 as SVGIG (reference sequence). The V end was cut by 2 bases, the J end by 12 bases, with 8 bases between. CDR3 protein: CAWSRGKPLHF. The CDR3 bases are TGTGCCTGGAGTAGGGGGAAACCCCTCCACTTT.

Only a few counts were recorded for this clone. The chain couples TRBV27 to TRBJ1-2; 9 bases map to TRBD1. Germline loops: CDR1 MNHEY, CDR2 SMNVEV (reference sequence). The junction had 3 bases not matched to a gene; V was cut back by 1 base and J by 6 bases. There are 14 residues in the CDR3. In nucleotides, the CDR3 is TGTGCCAGCAGTTTATACAGGGGGCTCGATGGCTACACCTTC. Its protein product is CASSLYRGLDGYTF.

The chain couples TRBV5-5 to TRBJ2-5; 9 nucleotides align to TRBD2. The CDR3 has 17 residues. In germline, CDR1 is SGHKS, CDR2 YYEKEE (reference sequence). V was pared by 0 bases and J by 5 bases, with 11 bases of the junction left unmatched. CDR3 region: CASSLAASGAWMETQYF. CDR3 DNA: TGTGCCAGCAGCTTGGCAGCTAGCGGGGCCTGGATGGAGACCCAGTACTTC. Together with reference TRBV5-5 and TRBJ2-5, the CDR3 gives the full variable domain: DAGVTQSPTHLIKTRGQQVTLRCSPISGHKSVSWYQQVLGQGPQFIFQYYEKEERGRGNFPDRFSARQFPNYSSELNVNALLLGDSALYLCASSLAASGAWMETQYFGPGTRLLVL.

Notes on this clone: The junction differs from germline at one of its ends, possibly a read error. The chain employs TRBV7-9 and TRBJ2-6; D gene uncertain. The CDR3 totals 15 residues. Germline CDR1 SEHNR, CDR2 FQNEAQ (reference sequence). In DNA form, the CDR3 reads TGTTCCAGCAGCTTAACTGCCACTGGGGCCAACGTCCTGACTTTC. Its protein is CSSSLTATGANVLTF.

The chain employs TRBV5-6 and TRBJ2-5, with 7 bases identical to TRBD2. The ends lost 1 base at V and 5 bases at J; junction bases unmatched: 8. The CDR3 covers 15 residues. CDR1 is SGHDT and CDR2 is YYEEEE in the germline V gene. The CDR3 region has the DNA TGTGCCAGCAGCTTGCTCCAGTCGGGGGGTGAGACCCAGTACTTC. Translating it yields CASSLLQSGGETQYF.

This chain links TRBV27 with TRBJ2-2; 10 bases match TRBD1. The CDR3 runs 14 residues. V was clipped by 6 bases and J by 6 bases; unmatched bases: 4. Per germline, CDR1 MNHEY and CDR2 SMNVEV (reference sequence). CDR3 sequence (DNA): TGTGCCAGCAGGGGACAGGGGAGGTCCGGGGAGCTGTTTTTT. This sequence encodes CASRGQGRSGELFF.

This clone was seen a handful of times. J is TRBJ1-5 and V is TRBV5-5, with D unclear. Germline CDR1 reads SGHKS; CDR2 reads YYEKEE (reference sequence). Trimming stripped 4 bases from V and 10 bases from J, with 21 bases between. The CDR3 is 15 amino acids. The CDR3 sequence is CASSAGAHGFLPQHF. As DNA, the CDR3 is TGTGCCAGCAGCGCGGGTGCGCATGGTTTTTTACCCCAGCATTTT.

A note on this clone: A junction boundary mismatches the germline segment, possibly from a read error. This chain uses TRBV15 with TRBJ2-1; 8 bases align to TRBD2. Germline lookup yields CDR1 LNHNV and CDR2 YYDKDF (reference sequence). This CDR3 has 17 residues. CDR3 sequence (DNA): TGTGCCACCAGCAGTACATTAGCGGGAATCTCCTACAATGAGCAGCTCTTC. Its translation: CATSSTLAGISYNEQLF.

CDR3 sequence (DNA): TGTGCCAGTAAAGGACTGTGGATGAACACTGAAGCTTTCTTT. Its protein is CASKGLWMNTEAFF. The chain has TRBV19 and TRBJ1-1; the D is unclear. Germline CDR1 is LNHDA and CDR2 is SQIVND (reference sequence). Trimming pared 7 bases from V and 0 bases from J, leaving 12 bases between. The CDR3 sequence is 14 residues long. Using reference TRBV19 and TRBJ1-1 for the parts outside the CDR3, the full variable domain is DGGITQSPKYLFRKEGQNVTLSCEQNLNHDAMYWYRQDPGQGLRLIYYSQIVNDFQKGDIAEGYSVSREKKESFPLTVTSAQKNPTAFYLCASKGLWMNTEAFFGQGTRLTVV.